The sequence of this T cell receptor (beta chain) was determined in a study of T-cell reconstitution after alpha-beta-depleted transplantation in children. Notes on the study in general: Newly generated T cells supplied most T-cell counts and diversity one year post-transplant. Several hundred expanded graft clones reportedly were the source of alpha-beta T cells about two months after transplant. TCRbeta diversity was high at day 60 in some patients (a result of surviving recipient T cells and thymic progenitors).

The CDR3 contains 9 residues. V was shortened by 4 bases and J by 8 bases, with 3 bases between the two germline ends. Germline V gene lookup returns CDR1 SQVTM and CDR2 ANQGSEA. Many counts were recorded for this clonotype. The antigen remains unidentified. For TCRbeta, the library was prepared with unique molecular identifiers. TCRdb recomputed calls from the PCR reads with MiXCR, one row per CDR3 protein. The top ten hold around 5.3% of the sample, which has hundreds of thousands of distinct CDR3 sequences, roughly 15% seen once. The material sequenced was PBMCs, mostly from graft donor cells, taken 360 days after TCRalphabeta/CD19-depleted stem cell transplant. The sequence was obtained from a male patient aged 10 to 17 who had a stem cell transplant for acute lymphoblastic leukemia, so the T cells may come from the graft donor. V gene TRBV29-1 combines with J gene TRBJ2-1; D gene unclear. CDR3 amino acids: CSVADEQFF. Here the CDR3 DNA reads TGCAGCGTTGCTGATGAGCAGTTCTTC.